The sequence of this TCR beta chain was determined in a study of blood T cell repertoires in COVID-19. Study-wide context: Whether acute or convalescent, the COVID-19 samples came from the United States, Italy and Spain. In each case, the material was cDNA or gDNA derived from T cells, B-cell-depleted T cells, or PBMCs.

Cohort assignment relied on participant-reported clinical history. Two negative PCRs, clearance, or symptom resolution had been documented for recovered Cohort 3 donors. Clones were read by immunoSEQ multiplex PCR, and TCRdb kept only the in-frame ones, dropping some. Of roughly 250,000 clones listed, 75% to 90% are singletons. Germline V lookup: CDR1 MNHEY, CDR2 SVGEGT. The CDR3 loop spans 15 amino acids. V lost 4 bases to trimming and J lost 4 bases; unmatched junction nucleotides: 10. Sequenced sample: PBMCs or T cells enriched from blood (not recorded which). This sequence was found in a man aged 35-49 years who had recovered from COVID-19. The chain couples TRBV6-2 or TRBV6-3 to TRBJ2-7, with TRBD2 identical over 7 bases. The CDR3: CASSWGRGTIYEQYF. CDR3 coding DNA: TGTGCCAGCAGTTGGGGGAGGGGAACTATTTACGAGCAGTACTTC.